The rows below give T cell receptor beta chains drawn from one sample of a study of cytomegalovirus exposure and HLA in healthy donors. Sequencing was performed with immunoSEQ multiplex PCR; in TCRdb, only in-frame clones are kept and a portion is missing. The sample lists 100,000 or so clones; approximately 14% were seen once. Sequencing was done on a sample of PBMCs. The receptors were gathered from a female donor in good health and CMV-seronegative. Both conserved end residues are part of each CDR3. D genes are given only for firm matches. The size entry is marked missing in some rows and otherwise reads once, few, many or a size class.

>13|.|.|TRBV14|TRBJ1-4
CASSHVPIEKLFF
TGTGCCAGCAGCCATGTCCCTATTGAAAAACTGTTTTTT
>13|TRBD1|.|TRBV4-3|TRBJ2-3
CATRDSGTDTQYF
TGCGCCACCAGGGACAGTGGCACAGATACGCAGTATTTT
>16|.|.|TRBV5-6|TRBJ2-1
CASSFGSSGSYNEQFF
TGTGCCAGCAGCTTTGGCTCAAGCGGCTCCTACAATGAGCAGTTCTTC
>15|TRBD1|.|TRBV30|TRBJ2-2
CAWSVQGASTGELFF
TGTGCCTGGAGTGTACAGGGGGCAAGCACCGGGGAGCTGTTTTTT
>17|TRBD2|.|TRBV27|TRBJ2-3
CASSLFGRLAGRDTQYF
TGTGCCAGCAGTTTATTCGGTAGACTAGCGGGAAGGGATACGCAGTATTTT
>13|.|.|TRBV5-4|TRBJ2-7
CASSFEGPYEQYF
TGTGCCAGCAGCTTCGAGGGTCCCTACGAGCAGTACTTC
>15|TRBD1|.|TRBV4-1|TRBJ1-6
CASSQLQGGGSPLHF
TGCGCCAGCAGCCAACTACAGGGGGGGGGTTCACCCCTCCACTTT
>14|.|.|TRBV7-9|TRBJ1-1
CASRVGGGNTEAFF
TGTGCCAGCAGGGTCGGGGGGGGAAACACTGAAGCTTTCTTT
>16|.|few|TRBV5-1|TRBJ1-1
CASRLKGGEDPSEAFF
TGCGCCAGCAGACTAAAAGGAGGTGAAGATCCATCTGAAGCTTTCTTT
>15|.|.|TRBV19|TRBJ1-5
CASSIGGPTNQPQHF
TGTGCCAGTAGTATAGGTGGGCCGACCAATCAGCCCCAGCATTTT
>16|TRBD2|.|TRBV7-8|TRBJ2-2
CASRDSGVVRGGELFF
TGTGCCAGCAGAGATAGCGGGGTAGTTCGCGGCGGGGAGCTGTTTTTT
>16|TRBD2|few|TRBV13|TRBJ2-5
CASSFLAGGNQETQYF
TGTGCCAGCAGCTTCCTAGCGGGGGGGAACCAAGAGACCCAGTACTTC
>14|.|.|TRBV27|TRBJ2-7
CASSRQGHLYEQYF
TGTGCCAGCAGCCGACAAGGACACCTCTACGAGCAGTACTTC
>13|TRBD2|few|TRBV5-4|TRBJ2-2
CASHGGGTGELFF
TGTGCCAGCCATGGCGGGGGAACCGGGGAGCTGTTTTTT
>16|TRBD1|.|TRBV6-5|TRBJ1-2
CASSYSRTGSGYGYTF
TGTGCCAGCAGTTACTCAAGGACAGGGAGTGGTTATGGCTACACCTTC
>18|TRBD2|few|TRBV15|TRBJ2-7
CATSRDLVGTRASYEQYF
TGTGCCACCAGCAGAGATCTGGTGGGGACTAGAGCTTCCTACGAGCAGTACTTC
>13|.|few|TRBV7-3|TRBJ1-1
CASSLEGNTEAFF
TGTGCCAGCAGCTTAGAGGGGAACACTGAAGCTTTCTTT
>15|TRBD1|few|TRBV9|TRBJ1-2
CASSPRGDRVYGYTF
TGTGCCAGCAGCCCCCGTGGGGACAGAGTCTATGGCTACACCTTC
>16|.|.|TRBV10-3|TRBJ2-1
CAISEYFLEAYNEQFF
TGTGCCATCAGTGAGTATTTCCTAGAAGCCTACAATGAGCAGTTCTTC
>16|.|.|TRBV27|TRBJ2-2
CASSTYPTGSVGELFF
TGTGCCAGCAGTACGTACCCTACGGGGTCCGTCGGGGAGCTGTTTTTT
>13|.|.|TRBV4-1|TRBJ2-1
CASSQDPEDEQFF
TGCGCCAGCAGCCAAGATCCTGAGGATGAGCAGTTCTTC
>15|.|few|TRBV30|TRBJ2-5
CAWSWGPEGVETQYF
TGTGCCTGGAGTTGGGGCCCTGAGGGGGTGGAGACCCAGTACTTC
>12|TRBD1|few|TRBV29-1|TRBJ2-1
CSVEGTGSEQFF
TGCAGCGTTGAGGGGACAGGGTCTGAGCAGTTCTTC
>15|TRBD1|few|TRBV23-1|TRBJ1-4
CASSRGTGDDEKLFF
TGCGCCAGCAGTCGAGGGACAGGGGATGATGAAAAACTGTTTTTT
>16|.|.|TRBV5-1|TRBJ2-1
CASSLGGGSSYNEQFF
TGCGCCAGCAGCTTAGGGGGAGGGAGCTCCTACAATGAGCAGTTCTTC
>13|.|.|TRBV19|TRBJ1-4
CASSWGRVEKLFF
TGTGCCAGTAGTTGGGGGCGAGTTGAAAAACTGTTTTTT
>11|.|.|TRBV25-1|TRBJ2-3
CASSLTDTQYF
TGTGCCAGCAGTCTTACAGATACGCAGTATTTT
>19|TRBD1|few|TRBV27|TRBJ1-3
CASSLYPIRDRGSGNTIYF
TGTGCCAGCAGTTTATACCCAATCCGGGACAGGGGTTCTGGAAACACCATATATTTT
>14|.|few|TRBV6-5|TRBJ1-1
CASIDRSRNTEAFF
TGTGCCAGCATCGACAGGTCGAGGAACACTGAAGCTTTCTTT
>14|TRBD1|few|TRBV13|TRBJ2-5
CASSLKTGEETQYF
TGTGCCAGCAGCTTAAAGACAGGGGAAGAGACCCAGTACTTC
>15|.|.|TRBV29-1|TRBJ2-7
CSVEGGEDTSYEQYF
TGCAGCGTTGAAGGCGGGGAGGATACATCCTACGAGCAGTACTTC
>15|.|.|TRBV4-3|TRBJ1-1
CASSQDLYLNTEAFF
TGCGCCAGCAGCCAAGATCTCTATCTAAACACTGAAGCTTTCTTT
>20|TRBD2|.|TRBV4-1|TRBJ2-3
CASSQAIYGGGLASTDTQYF
TGCGCCAGCAGCCAAGCGATATATGGGGGGGGACTAGCCTCTACAGATACGCAGTATTTT
>17|.|few|TRBV7-2|TRBJ2-5
CASSLAIRGGRGETQYF
TGTGCCAGCAGCTTAGCAATTAGGGGGGGCCGAGGGGAGACCCAGTACTTC
>14|.|.|TRBV9|TRBJ1-4
CASNLQGDNEKLFF
TGTGCCAGCAACCTACAAGGAGATAATGAAAAACTGTTTTTT
>19|TRBD1|.|TRBV4-3|TRBJ1-1
CASSQVPKTSGGPVTEAFF
TGCGCCAGCAGCCAAGTCCCGAAAACCTCAGGGGGCCCTGTCACTGAAGCTTTCTTT
>14|.|.|TRBV9|TRBJ2-2
CASSPSTGTGELFF
TGTGCCAGCAGCCCCTCAACAGGGACCGGGGAGCTGTTTTTT
>15|.|.|TRBV10-3|TRBJ2-7
CAISAGQHGSYEQYF
TGTGCCATCAGCGCGGGACAGCATGGCTCCTACGAGCAGTACTTC
>14|TRBD1|few|TRBV5-1|TRBJ1-6
CASSLGTGNSPLHF
TGCGCCAGCAGCTTGGGGACAGGGAATTCACCCCTCCACTTT
>16|TRBD2|few|TRBV7-3|TRBJ2-2
CASSFPGTTNTGELFF
TGTGCCAGCAGCTTTCCTGGGACTACTAACACCGGGGAGCTGTTTTTT
>13|.|few|TRBV9|TRBJ2-1
CASSAEGVNEQFF
TGTGCCAGCAGCGCCGAGGGTGTAAATGAGCAGTTCTTC
>11|TRBD1|.|TRBV5-6|TRBJ2-7
CASSAPGQESF
TGTGCCAGCAGCGCACCGGGACAGGAGTCCTTC
>17|TRBD2|few|TRBV7-9|TRBJ2-1
CASSLGFSSGPDNEQFF
TGTGCCAGCAGCTTAGGATTCTCTAGCGGACCCGACAATGAGCAGTTCTTC